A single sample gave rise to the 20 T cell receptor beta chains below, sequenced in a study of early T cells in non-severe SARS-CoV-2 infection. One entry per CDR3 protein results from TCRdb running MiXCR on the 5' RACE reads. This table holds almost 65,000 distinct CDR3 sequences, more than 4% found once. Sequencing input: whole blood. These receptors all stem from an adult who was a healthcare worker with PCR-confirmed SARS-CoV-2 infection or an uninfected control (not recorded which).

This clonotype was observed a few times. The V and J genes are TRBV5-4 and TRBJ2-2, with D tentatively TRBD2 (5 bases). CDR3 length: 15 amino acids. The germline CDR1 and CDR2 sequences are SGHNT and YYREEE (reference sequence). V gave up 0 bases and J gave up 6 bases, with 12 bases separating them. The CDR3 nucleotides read TGTGCCAGCAGCTTGGACCCTGGAGGAGCCGGGGAGCTGTTTTTT. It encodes CASSLDPGGAGELFF. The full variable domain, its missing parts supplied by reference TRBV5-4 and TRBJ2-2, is ETGVTQSPTHLIKTRGQQVTLRCSSQSGHNTVSWYQQALGQGPQFIFQYYREEENGRGNFPPRFSGLQFPNYSSELNVNALELDDSALYLCASSLDPGGAGELFFGEGSRLTVL.

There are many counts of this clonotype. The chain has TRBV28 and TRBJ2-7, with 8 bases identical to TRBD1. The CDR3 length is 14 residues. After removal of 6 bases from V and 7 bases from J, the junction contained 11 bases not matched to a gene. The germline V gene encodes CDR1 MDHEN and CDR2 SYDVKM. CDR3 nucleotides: TGTGCCAGCAGGCCGGGACAGGTAATGAGTGAGCAGTACTTC. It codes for CASRPGQVMSEQYF.

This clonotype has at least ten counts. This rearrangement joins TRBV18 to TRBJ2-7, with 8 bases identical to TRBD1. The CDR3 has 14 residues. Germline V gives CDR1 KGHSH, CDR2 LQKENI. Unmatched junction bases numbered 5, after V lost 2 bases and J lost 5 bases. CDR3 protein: CASSPGQGVDEQYF. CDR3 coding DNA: TGTGCCAGCTCACCAGGACAGGGAGTAGACGAGCAGTACTTC.

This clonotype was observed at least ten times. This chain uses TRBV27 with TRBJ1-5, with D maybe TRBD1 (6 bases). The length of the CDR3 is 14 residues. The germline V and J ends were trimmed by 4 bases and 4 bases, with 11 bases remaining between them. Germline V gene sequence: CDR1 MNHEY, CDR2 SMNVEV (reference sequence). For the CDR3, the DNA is TGTGCCAGCAGTTCTGGGACACGTAATCAGCCCCAGCATTTT. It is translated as CASSSGTRNQPQHF.

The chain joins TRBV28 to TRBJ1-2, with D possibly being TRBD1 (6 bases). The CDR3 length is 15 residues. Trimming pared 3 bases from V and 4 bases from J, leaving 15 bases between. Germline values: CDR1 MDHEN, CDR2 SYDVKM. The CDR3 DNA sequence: TGTGCCAGCAGTTTTCAGCTAGGACAGATCTATGGCTACACCTTC. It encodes CASSFQLGQIYGYTF.

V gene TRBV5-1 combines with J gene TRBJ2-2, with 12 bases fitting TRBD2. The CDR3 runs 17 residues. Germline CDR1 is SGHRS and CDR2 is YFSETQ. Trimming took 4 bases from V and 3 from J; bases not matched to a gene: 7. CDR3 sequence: CASSPQTSGSHTGELFF. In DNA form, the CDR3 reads TGCGCCAGCAGCCCACAGACTAGCGGGAGTCACACCGGGGAGCTGTTTTTT.

The CDR3 spells CSARIWDRGNNEQFF. In DNA, the CDR3 is TGCAGTGCTAGAATATGGGACAGGGGGAACAATGAGCAGTTCTTC. The chain has TRBV20-1 and TRBJ2-1; 11 nucleotides agree with TRBD1. The CDR3 totals 15 residues. V gave up 2 bases and J gave up 5 bases; unmatched junction bases: 5. Germline assignment: CDR1 DFQATT and CDR2 SNEGSKA (reference sequence).

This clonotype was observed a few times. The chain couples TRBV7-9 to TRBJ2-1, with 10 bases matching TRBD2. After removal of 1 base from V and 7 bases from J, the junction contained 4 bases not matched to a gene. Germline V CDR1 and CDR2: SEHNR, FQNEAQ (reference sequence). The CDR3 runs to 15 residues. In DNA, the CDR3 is TGTGCCAGCAGCTTAGGTAGCGGGAGGTTAAATGAGCAGTTCTTC. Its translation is CASSLGSGRLNEQFF.

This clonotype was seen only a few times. This chain's CDR3 is CASSLAWWNTDTQYF. CDR3 DNA sequence: TGTGCCAGCAGCTTAGCTTGGTGGAACACAGATACGCAGTATTTT. The chain employs TRBV7-2 and TRBJ2-3; D uncertain. The CDR3 runs 15 residues. V was pared by 0 bases and J by 2 bases, with 9 bases between. The germline gives CDR1 SGHTA, CDR2 FQGNSA.

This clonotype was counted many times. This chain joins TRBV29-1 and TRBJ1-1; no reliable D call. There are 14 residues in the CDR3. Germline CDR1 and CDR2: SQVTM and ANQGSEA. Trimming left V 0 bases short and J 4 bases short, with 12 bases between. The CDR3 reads CSVEDRRRFTEAFF. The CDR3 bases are TGCAGCGTTGAAGATCGACGACGCTTCACTGAAGCTTTCTTT.

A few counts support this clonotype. CDR3 in amino acids: CASSPLVFAYEQYF. DNA for the CDR3: TGTGCCAGCAGCCCGCTTGTCTTCGCCTACGAGCAGTACTTC. The V gene is TRBV3-1, the J gene TRBJ2-7, with D uncertain. Germline V lookup: CDR1 LGHDT, CDR2 YNNKEL (reference sequence). V was clipped by 4 bases and J by 2 bases, with 12 bases between them. CDR3 size: 14 residues.

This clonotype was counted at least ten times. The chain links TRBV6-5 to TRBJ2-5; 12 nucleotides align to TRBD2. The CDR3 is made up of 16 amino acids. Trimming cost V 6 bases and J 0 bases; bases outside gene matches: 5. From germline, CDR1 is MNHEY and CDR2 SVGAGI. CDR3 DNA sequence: TGTGCCAGCAGACCAACTAGCGGGAGGTACCAAGAGACCCAGTACTTC. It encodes CASRPTSGRYQETQYF.

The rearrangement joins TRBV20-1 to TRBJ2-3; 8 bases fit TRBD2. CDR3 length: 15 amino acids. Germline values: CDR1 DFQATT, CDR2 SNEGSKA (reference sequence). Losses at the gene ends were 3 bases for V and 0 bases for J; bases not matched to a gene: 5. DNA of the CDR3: TGCAGTGCTAGGCTACTAGCGGTTAGCACAGATACGCAGTATTTT. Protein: CSARLLAVSTDTQYF.

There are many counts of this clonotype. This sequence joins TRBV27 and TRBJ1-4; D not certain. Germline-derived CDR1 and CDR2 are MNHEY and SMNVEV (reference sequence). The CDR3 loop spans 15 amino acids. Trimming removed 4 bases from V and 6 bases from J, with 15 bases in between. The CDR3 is CASSYRSSRDEKLFF. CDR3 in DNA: TGTGCCAGCAGTTATAGATCTTCCCGGGATGAAAAACTGTTTTTT. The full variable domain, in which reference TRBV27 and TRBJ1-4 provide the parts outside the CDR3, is EAQVTQNPRYLITVTGKKLTVTCSQNMNHEYMSWYRQDPGLGLRQIYYSMNVEVTDKGDVPEGYKVSRKEKRNFPLILESPSPNQTSLYFCASSYRSSRDEKLFFGSGTQLSVL.

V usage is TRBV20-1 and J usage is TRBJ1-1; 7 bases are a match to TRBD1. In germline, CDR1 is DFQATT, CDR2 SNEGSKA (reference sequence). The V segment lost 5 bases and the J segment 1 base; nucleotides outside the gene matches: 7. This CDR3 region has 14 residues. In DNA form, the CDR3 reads TGCAGTGCTCACCCCGGGACAGCGAACACTGAAGCTTTCTTT. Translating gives CSAHPGTANTEAFF.

The chain's CDR3 is CASQEGYGYTF. The CDR3 coding sequence is TGTGCCAGCCAGGAGGGCTATGGCTACACCTTC. V is TRBV18 and J is TRBJ1-2; D ambiguous. Germline assignment: CDR1 KGHSH and CDR2 LQKENI. Trimming took 8 bases from V and 4 from J, leaving 8 bases between them. The CDR3 is 11 residues long.

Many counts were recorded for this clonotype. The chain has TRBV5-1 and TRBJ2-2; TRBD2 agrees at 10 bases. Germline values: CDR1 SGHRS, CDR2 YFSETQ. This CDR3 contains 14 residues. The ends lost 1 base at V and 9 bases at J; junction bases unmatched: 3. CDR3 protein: CASSLSSGSWELFF. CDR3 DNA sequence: TGCGCCAGCAGCTTGTCTAGCGGGAGCTGGGAGCTGTTTTTT.

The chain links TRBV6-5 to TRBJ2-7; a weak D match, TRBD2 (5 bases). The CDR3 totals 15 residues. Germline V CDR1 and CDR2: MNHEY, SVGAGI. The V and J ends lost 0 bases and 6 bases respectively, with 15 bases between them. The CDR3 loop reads CASSYSGRGPAEQYF. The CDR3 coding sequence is TGTGCCAGCAGTTACTCGGGGAGAGGCCCGGCCGAGCAGTACTTC.

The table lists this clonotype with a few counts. The CDR3 sequence is CASSQVRQGYEQYF. As DNA, the CDR3 is TGCGCCAGCAGCCAAGTCCGCCAGGGGTACGAGCAGTACTTC. The genes are TRBV4-3 and TRBJ2-7; a possible D gene is TRBD1 (6 bases). The V end was cut by 1 base, the J end by 4 bases, with 11 bases between. The CDR3 length is 14 residues. Germline assignment: CDR1 LGHNA and CDR2 YSLEER.

In DNA form, the CDR3 reads TGTGCCAGCAGCCGACCGACTGGATCGACAGATACGCAGTATTTT. Encoded protein: CASSRPTGSTDTQYF. The chain couples TRBV5-4 to TRBJ2-3; D gene uncertain. The germline V gene encodes CDR1 SGHNT and CDR2 YYREEE (reference sequence). Trimming removed 4 bases at V and 3 bases at J, with 15 bases between. This CDR3 spans 15 amino acids.